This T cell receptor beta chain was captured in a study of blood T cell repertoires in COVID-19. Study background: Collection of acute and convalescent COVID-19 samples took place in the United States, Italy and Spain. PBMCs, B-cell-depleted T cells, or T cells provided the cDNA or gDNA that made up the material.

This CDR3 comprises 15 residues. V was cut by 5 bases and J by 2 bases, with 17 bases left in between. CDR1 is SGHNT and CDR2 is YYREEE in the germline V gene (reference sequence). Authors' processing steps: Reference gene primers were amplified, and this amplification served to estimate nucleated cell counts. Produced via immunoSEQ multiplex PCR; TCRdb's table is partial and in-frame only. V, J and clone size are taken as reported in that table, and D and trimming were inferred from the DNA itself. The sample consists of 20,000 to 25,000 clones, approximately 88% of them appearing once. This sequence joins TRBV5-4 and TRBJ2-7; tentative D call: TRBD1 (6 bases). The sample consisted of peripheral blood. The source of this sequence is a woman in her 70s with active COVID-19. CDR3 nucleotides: TGTGCCAGCAGTGGGGGCGGCTGGGAAGCCTACGAGCAGTACTTC. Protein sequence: CASSGGGWEAYEQYF.